This T cell receptor (beta chain) stems from a study of blood T cell repertoires in COVID-19. Study background: The samples span acute and convalescent COVID-19 from the United States, Italy and Spain.

The protocol was immunoSEQ multiplex PCR, while the TCRdb copy is restricted to in-frame clones and leaves out a portion. The table has 350,000 to 550,000 clones, around nine tenths seen once. Germline V lookup: CDR1 SGHAT, CDR2 FQDESV (reference sequence). V was pared by 5 bases and J by 5 bases, with 15 bases between. The CDR3 extends over 14 amino acids. Source material: peripheral blood. The V and J genes are TRBV11-1 and TRBJ1-1; D not resolved. The source is a woman aged 25 to 39 with acute or convalescent COVID-19. This CDR3 reads CASSHPEVGTEAFF. The CDR3 nucleotides read TGTGCCAGCAGCCACCCCGAGGTAGGAACTGAAGCTTTCTTT.